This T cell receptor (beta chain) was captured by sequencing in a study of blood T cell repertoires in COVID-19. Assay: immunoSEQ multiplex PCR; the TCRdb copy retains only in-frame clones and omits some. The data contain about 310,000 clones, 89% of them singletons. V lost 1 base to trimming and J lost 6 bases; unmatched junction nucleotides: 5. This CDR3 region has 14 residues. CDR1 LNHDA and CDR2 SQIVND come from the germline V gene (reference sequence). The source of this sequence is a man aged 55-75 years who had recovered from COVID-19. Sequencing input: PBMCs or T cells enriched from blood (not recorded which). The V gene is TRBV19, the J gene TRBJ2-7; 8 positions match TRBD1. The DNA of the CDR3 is TGTGCCAGTAGTATAGCCGGGACAGGAGGCGAGCAGTACTTC. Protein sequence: CASSIAGTGGEQYF. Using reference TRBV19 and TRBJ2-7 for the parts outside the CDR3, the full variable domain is DGGITQSPKYLFRKEGQNVTLSCEQNLNHDAMYWYRQDPGQGLRLIYYSQIVNDFQKGDIAEGYSVSREKKESFPLTVTSAQKNPTAFYLCASSIAGTGGEQYFGPGTRLTVT.